This T cell receptor (beta chain) was captured in a study of Graves' ophthalmopathy and Graves' hyperthyroidism. This clonotype showed up many times. What it binds is not known. RNA transcripts served as template for amplifying TCR beta CDR3 sequences. First-round RT-PCR used HTBI primers; second-round multiplex PCR followed. Via MiXCR, TCRdb re-called the multiplex PCR reads, giving one row per CDR3 protein. The table records about 480,000 distinct CDR3 sequences, approximately 15% of them present only once. The CDR3 is 14 residues long. V was trimmed by 8 bases and J by 4 bases, leaving 18 bases between them. Those donors who had ophthalmopathy presented with moderate-to-severe activity, a CAS of ≥3, a NOSPECS of ≥4 and a duration under 3 months. Findings of the study overall: Cross-validated, the 13-signature model showed 87.88%/81.08% sensitivity/specificity, and 80%/75% in the test set.

The chain carries TRBV12-3 or TRBV12-4 and TRBJ2-7, with a possible D match to TRBD1 (6 bases). The source is a woman younger than 45 with Graves' ophthalmopathy. Sequencing was carried out using blood. This CDR3 reads CASHRDTSQYEQYF. DNA for the CDR3: TGTGCCAGCCACCGGGACACCTCACAGTACGAGCAGTACTTC.